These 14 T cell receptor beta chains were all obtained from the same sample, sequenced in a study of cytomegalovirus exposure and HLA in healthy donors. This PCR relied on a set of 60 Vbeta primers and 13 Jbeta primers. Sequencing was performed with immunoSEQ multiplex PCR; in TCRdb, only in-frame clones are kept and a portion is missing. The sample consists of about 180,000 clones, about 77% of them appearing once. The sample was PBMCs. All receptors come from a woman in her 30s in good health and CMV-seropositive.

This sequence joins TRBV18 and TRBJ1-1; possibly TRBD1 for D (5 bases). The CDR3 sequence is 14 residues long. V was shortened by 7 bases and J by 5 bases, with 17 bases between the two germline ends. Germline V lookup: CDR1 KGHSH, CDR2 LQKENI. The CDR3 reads CASYPGGRRTEAFF. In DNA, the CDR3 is TGTGCCAGCTACCCCGGGGGGAGAAGGACTGAAGCTTTCTTT.

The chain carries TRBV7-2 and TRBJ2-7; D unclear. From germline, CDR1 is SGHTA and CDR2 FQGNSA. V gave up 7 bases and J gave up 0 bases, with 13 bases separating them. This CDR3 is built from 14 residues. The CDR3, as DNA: TGTGCCAGCACCCCCGCGTACCTCTCCTACGAGCAGTACTTC. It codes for CASTPAYLSYEQYF.

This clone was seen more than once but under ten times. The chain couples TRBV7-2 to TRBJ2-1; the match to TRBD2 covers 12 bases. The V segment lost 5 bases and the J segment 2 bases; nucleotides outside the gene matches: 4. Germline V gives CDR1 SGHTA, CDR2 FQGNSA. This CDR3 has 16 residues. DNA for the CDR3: TGTGCCAGCAGCGGGGGACTAGCGGGTCCCTACAATGAGCAGTTCTTC. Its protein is CASSGGLAGPYNEQFF.

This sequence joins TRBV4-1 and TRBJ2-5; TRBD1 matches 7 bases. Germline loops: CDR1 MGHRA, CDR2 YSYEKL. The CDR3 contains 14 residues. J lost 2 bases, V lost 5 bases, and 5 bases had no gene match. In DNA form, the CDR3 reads TGCGCCAGCAGCACCCTGGACAGGCAAGAGACCCAGTACTTC. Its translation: CASSTLDRQETQYF.

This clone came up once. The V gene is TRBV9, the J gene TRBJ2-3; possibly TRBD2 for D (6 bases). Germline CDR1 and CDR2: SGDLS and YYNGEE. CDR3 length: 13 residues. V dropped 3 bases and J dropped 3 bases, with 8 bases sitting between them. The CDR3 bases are TGTGCCAGCAGCGGGGACTTGACAGATACGCAGTATTTT. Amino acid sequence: CASSGDLTDTQYF.

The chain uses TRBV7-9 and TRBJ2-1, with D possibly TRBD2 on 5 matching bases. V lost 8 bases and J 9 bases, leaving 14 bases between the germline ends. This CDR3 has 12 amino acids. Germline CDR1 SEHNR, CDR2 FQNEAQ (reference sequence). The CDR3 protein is CASGSAEGEQFF. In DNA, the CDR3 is TGTGCCAGCGGATCCGCAGAGGGTGAGCAGTTCTTC.

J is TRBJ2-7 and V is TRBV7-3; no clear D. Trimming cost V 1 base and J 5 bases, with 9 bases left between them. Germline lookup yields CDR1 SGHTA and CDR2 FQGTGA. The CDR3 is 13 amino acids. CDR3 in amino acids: CASSLRASDEQYF. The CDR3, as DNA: TGTGCCAGCAGCTTAAGAGCCAGCGACGAGCAGTACTTC.

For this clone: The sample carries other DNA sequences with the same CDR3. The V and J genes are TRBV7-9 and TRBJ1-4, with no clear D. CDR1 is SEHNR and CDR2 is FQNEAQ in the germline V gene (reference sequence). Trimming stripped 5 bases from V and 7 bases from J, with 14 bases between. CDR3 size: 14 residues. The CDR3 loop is CASSRSGLGEKLFF. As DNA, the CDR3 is TGTGCCAGCAGCCGCTCCGGGTTAGGTGAAAAACTGTTTTTT.

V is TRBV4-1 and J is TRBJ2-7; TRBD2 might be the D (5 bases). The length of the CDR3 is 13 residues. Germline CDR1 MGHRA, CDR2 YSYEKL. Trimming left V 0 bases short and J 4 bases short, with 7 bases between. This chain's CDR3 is CASSQERGYEQYF. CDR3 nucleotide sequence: TGCGCCAGCAGCCAAGAAAGAGGGTACGAGCAGTACTTC.

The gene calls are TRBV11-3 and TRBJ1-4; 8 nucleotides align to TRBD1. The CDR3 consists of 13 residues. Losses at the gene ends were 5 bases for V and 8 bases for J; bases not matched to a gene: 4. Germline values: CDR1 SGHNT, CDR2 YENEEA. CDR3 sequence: CASSTHRGEKLFF. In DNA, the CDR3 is TGTGCCAGCAGCACGCACAGGGGGGAAAAACTGTTTTTT.

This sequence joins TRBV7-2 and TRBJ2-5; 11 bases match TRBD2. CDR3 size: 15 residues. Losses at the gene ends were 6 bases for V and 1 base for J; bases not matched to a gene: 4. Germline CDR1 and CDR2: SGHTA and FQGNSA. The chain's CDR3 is CASRAGLAVQETQYF. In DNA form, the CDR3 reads TGTGCCAGCAGAGCGGGACTAGCGGTCCAAGAGACCCAGTACTTC. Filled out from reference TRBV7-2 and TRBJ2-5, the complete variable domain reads GAGVSQSPSNKVTEKGKDVELRCDPISGHTALYWYRQSLGQGLEFLIYFQGNSAPDKSGLPSDRFSAERTGGSVSTLTIQRTQQEDSAVYLCASRAGLAVQETQYFGPGTRLLVL.

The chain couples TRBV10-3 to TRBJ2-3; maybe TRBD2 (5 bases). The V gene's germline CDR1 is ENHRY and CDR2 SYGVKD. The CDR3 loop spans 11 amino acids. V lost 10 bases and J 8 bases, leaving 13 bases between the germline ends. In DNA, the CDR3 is TGTGCCAGCACCGAGGGCGTTACGCAGTATTTT. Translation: CASTEGVTQYF.

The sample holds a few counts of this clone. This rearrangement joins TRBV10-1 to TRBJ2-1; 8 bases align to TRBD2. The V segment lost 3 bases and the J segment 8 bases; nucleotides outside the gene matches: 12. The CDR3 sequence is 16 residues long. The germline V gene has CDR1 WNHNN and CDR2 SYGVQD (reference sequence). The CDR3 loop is CASSDPGGPSGDEQFF. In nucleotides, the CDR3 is TGCGCCAGCAGTGATCCGGGGGGGCCGTCCGGCGATGAGCAGTTCTTC.

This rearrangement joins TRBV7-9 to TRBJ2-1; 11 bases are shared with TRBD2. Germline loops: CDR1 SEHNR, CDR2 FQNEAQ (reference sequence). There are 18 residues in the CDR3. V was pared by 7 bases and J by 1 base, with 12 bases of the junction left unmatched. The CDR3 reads CASTFSGGASWSYNEQFF. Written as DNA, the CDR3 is TGTGCCAGCACCTTTAGCGGGGGGGCCAGTTGGTCCTACAATGAGCAGTTCTTC.